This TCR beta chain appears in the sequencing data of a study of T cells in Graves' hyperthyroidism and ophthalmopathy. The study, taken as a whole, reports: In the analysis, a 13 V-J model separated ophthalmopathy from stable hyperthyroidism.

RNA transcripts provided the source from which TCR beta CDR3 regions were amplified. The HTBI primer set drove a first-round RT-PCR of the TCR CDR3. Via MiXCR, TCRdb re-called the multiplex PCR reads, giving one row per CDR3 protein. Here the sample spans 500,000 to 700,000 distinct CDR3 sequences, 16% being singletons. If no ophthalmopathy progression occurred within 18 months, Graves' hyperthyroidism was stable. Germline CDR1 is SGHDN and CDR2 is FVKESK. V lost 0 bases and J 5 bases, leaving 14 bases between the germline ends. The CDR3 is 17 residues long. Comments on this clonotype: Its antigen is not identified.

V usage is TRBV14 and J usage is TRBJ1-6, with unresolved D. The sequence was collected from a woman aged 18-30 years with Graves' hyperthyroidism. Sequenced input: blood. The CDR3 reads CASSQDIPNRDNSPLHF. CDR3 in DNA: TGTGCCAGCAGCCAAGATATCCCGAACCGAGATAATTCACCCCTCCACTTT.